Listed here are 27 T cell receptor beta chains from one sample, sequenced in a study of blood T cells in healthy people across ages. The second PCR ran roughly 6 to 11 cycles with a sample-barcoded 5' primer and J-beta primers. MiXCR, run by TCRdb on the 5' RACE reads, gives a single entry per CDR3 protein. Of 800,000 to 1,300,000 distinct CDR3 sequences in the sample, around 25% are singletons; the top ten hold approximately 0.7%. This sample also belongs to another study, concerning T cells of mothers and their children.

Material for sequencing was blood. Receptor source: a girl aged 2 to 9 in good health.

V is TRBV7-9 and J is TRBJ1-2; 7 nucleotides align to TRBD1. Germline CDR1 and CDR2: SEHNR and FQNEAQ (reference sequence). The trim removed 3 bases at V and 2 bases at J, leaving 6 bases unmatched. The CDR3 sequence is 15 residues long. CDR3 nucleotides: TGTGCCAGCAGCTTCGCCGGGACAGAAAACTATGGCTACACCTTC. Translating it yields CASSFAGTENYGYTF. Using reference TRBV7-9 and TRBJ1-2 for the parts outside the CDR3, the full variable domain is DTGVSQNPRHKITKRGQNVTFRCDPISEHNRLYWYRQTLGQGPEFLTYFQNEAQLEKSRLLSDRFSAERPKGSFSTLEIQRTEQGDSAMYLCASSFAGTENYGYTFGSGTRLTVV.

In this sample, this clonotype turned up a few times. The chain has TRBV7-9 and TRBJ1-1; 11 bases align to TRBD1. V gave up 3 bases and J gave up 5 bases; unmatched junction bases: 5. CDR1 is SEHNR, CDR2 FQNEAQ, per germline (reference sequence). The CDR3 covers 15 residues. The CDR3 here is CASSFGQGAWTEAFF. The CDR3 DNA reads TGTGCCAGCAGCTTCGGACAGGGGGCATGGACTGAAGCTTTCTTT.

The CDR3: CSADRGNEQFF. The DNA of the CDR3 is TGCAGCGCAGACAGGGGGAATGAGCAGTTCTTC. The chain recombines TRBV29-1 with TRBJ2-1, with 9 bases lining up with TRBD1. The junction had 2 bases not matched to a gene; V was cut back by 7 bases and J by 7 bases. Germline CDR1 and CDR2: SQVTM and ANQGSEA. The CDR3 has 11 residues.

This clonotype was seen more than once but under ten times. The chain recombines TRBV12-3 or TRBV12-4 with TRBJ1-3, with D unresolved. The germline V and J ends were trimmed by 1 base and 4 bases, with 8 bases remaining between them. CDR3 length: 14 amino acids. The CDR3 DNA sequence: TGTGCCAGCAGTTTAGACCTCGGAGGAAACACCATATATTTT. Its protein is CASSLDLGGNTIYF.

This clonotype was observed a handful of times. The CDR3 here is CASSLEVGAYEQYF. Written as DNA, the CDR3 is TGTGCCAGCAGCTTGGAGGTGGGGGCCTACGAGCAGTACTTC. The chain has TRBV7-8 and TRBJ2-7; D is tentatively TRBD1 or TRBD2 (5 bases each). The CDR3 covers 14 residues. The V and J ends lost 3 bases and 2 bases respectively, with 11 bases between them. Germline V gives CDR1 SGHVS, CDR2 FQNEAQ.

This clonotype has just a few counts. The chain has TRBV20-1 and TRBJ2-5; D is perhaps TRBD1 (6 bases). From germline, CDR1 is DFQATT and CDR2 SNEGSKA (reference sequence). This CDR3 has 14 amino acids. Trimming pared 6 bases from V and 5 bases from J, leaving 19 bases between. In nucleotides, the CDR3 is TGCAGTGCCAGTCGGACAGACCCCTCGGAGACCCAGTACTTC. Translated: CSASRTDPSETQYF.

Regarding this clonotype: A read error may account for a junction end that differs from germline. The rearrangement links TRBV18 to TRBJ2-3; D possibly uses TRBD1 or TRBD2 (5 bases each). Germline V CDR1 and CDR2: KGHSH, LQKENI. The CDR3 totals 19 residues. The DNA for the CDR3 is TGTGCCAGCTCATTTTTGGGAGACAGTCTAGCTGCGTGGTTAGATACGCAGTACTTT. This sequence encodes CASSFLGDSLAAWLDTQYF.

The chain links TRBV6-5 to TRBJ2-2; D is undetermined. The germline V and J ends were trimmed by 7 bases and 6 bases, with 6 bases remaining between them. In germline, CDR1 is MNHEY, CDR2 SVGAGI. This CDR3 is 11 amino acids long. DNA of the CDR3: TGTGCCAGCAAAATTGCCGGGGAGCTGTTTTTT. It is translated as CASKIAGELFF.

This clonotype has only a few counts. In DNA form, the CDR3 reads TGTGCCAGCAGTTTTGGAAAAACCTACGAGCAGTACTTC. Translating gives CASSFGKTYEQYF. The gene calls are TRBV12-3 or TRBV12-4 and TRBJ2-5, with no clear D. The assigned J gene may be wrong: the sequence end matches TRBJ2-7 better. This CDR3 comprises 13 residues.

V is TRBV6-5 and J is TRBJ2-5, with D possibly TRBD1 on 6 matching bases. The last part of the DNA fits TRBJ2-7 better; the J call may be wrong. Germline CDR1 is MNHEY and CDR2 is SVGAGI. CDR3 length: 13 amino acids. In nucleotides, the CDR3 is TGTGCCAGCAGCCCACAGGGCATCTACGAGCAGTACTTC. It specifies CASSPQGIYEQYF.

This sequence joins TRBV28 and TRBJ2-1; 9 bases match TRBD1. This CDR3 has 17 amino acids. Germline CDR1 reads MDHEN; CDR2 reads SYDVKM. Losses at the gene ends were 0 bases for V and 1 base for J; bases not matched to a gene: 4. The CDR3 protein is CASSLWEQGASYNEQFF. The CDR3 DNA reads TGTGCCAGCAGTTTATGGGAACAGGGGGCATCCTACAATGAGCAGTTCTTC. Full variable domain (remainder filled in from reference TRBV28 and TRBJ2-1): DVKVTQSSRYLVKRTGEKVFLECVQDMDHENMFWYRQDPGLGLRLIYFSYDVKMKEKGDIPEGYSVSREKKERFSLILESASTNQTSMYLCASSLWEQGASYNEQFFGPGTRLTVL.

The rearrangement links TRBV12-3 or TRBV12-4 to TRBJ2-5, with a possible D match to TRBD2 (6 bases). This CDR3 contains 14 residues. V lost 5 bases, J lost 5 bases, and 15 bases lay in between. The CDR3 loop is CASSDGGTGETQYF. The CDR3 bases are TGTGCCAGCAGTGACGGCGGGACCGGGGAGACCCAGTACTTC.

The CDR3 sequence is CSASGGTEPLEQYF. CDR3 nucleotide sequence: TGCAGCGCGTCGGGCGGGACGGAGCCCCTCGAGCAGTACTTC. The gene calls are TRBV29-1 and TRBJ2-7; a weak D match, TRBD2 (6 bases). Trimming pared 7 bases from V and 6 bases from J, leaving 22 bases between. The CDR3 is 14 residues long. Germline lookup yields CDR1 SQVTM and CDR2 ANQGSEA.

The chain carries TRBV25-1 and TRBJ1-2; no firm D call. The CDR3 contains 12 residues. Germline CDR1 reads MGHDK; CDR2 reads SYGVNS. V was pared by 3 bases and J by 5 bases, with 7 bases between. The CDR3 region is CASSEPLYGYTF. The CDR3 DNA reads TGTGCCAGCAGTGAGCCCCTGTATGGCTACACCTTC.

The V gene is TRBV7-2, the J gene TRBJ1-2; D possibly corresponds to TRBD1 (6 bases). This CDR3 has 14 amino acids. V gave up 5 bases and J gave up 5 bases, with 15 bases separating them. Per germline, CDR1 SGHTA and CDR2 FQGNSA. CDR3 in DNA: TGTGCCAGCAGCAGGCTGGACAGTTCATATGGCTACACCTTC. It is translated as CASSRLDSSYGYTF. Filled out from reference TRBV7-2 and TRBJ1-2, the complete variable domain reads GAGVSQSPSNKVTEKGKDVELRCDPISGHTALYWYRQSLGQGLEFLIYFQGNSAPDKSGLPSDRFSAERTGGSVSTLTIQRTQQEDSAVYLCASSRLDSSYGYTFGSGTRLTVV.

V is TRBV10-3 and J is TRBJ1-5; 8 nucleotides line up with TRBD1. The CDR3 is made up of 17 amino acids. Germline V gene lookup returns CDR1 ENHRY and CDR2 SYGVKD. Trimming cost V 0 bases and J 5 bases; bases outside gene matches: 9. The CDR3 spells CAISESSVRGHDQPQHF. In nucleotides, the CDR3 is TGTGCCATCAGTGAGTCCTCGGTCAGGGGGCATGATCAGCCCCAGCATTTT.

This clonotype occurred a few times. The chain links TRBV7-8 to TRBJ2-2; D is ambiguous. The CDR3 contains 15 residues. CDR1 is SGHVS and CDR2 is FQNEAQ in the germline V gene. Deletions cut 0 bases from V and 1 base from J, with 6 bases between. CDR3 DNA: TGTGCCAGCAGCTTAGCCCGCGTGAACACCGGGGAGCTGTTTTTT. Its protein is CASSLARVNTGELFF.

This clonotype was counted a few times. This rearrangement joins TRBV7-9 to TRBJ2-1, with D perhaps given as TRBD1 or TRBD2 (6 bases each). This CDR3 has 14 residues. In germline, CDR1 is SEHNR, CDR2 FQNEAQ (reference sequence). Trimming cost V 9 bases and J 0 bases, with 12 bases left between them. The DNA of the CDR3 is TGTGCCAGGTCAAAGGGGGGCTCCTACAATGAGCAGTTCTTC. This gives the protein CARSKGGSYNEQFF. Full variable domain (missing parts from reference TRBV7-9 and TRBJ2-1): DTGVSQNPRHKITKRGQNVTFRCDPISEHNRLYWYRQTLGQGPEFLTYFQNEAQLEKSRLLSDRFSAERPKGSFSTLEIQRTEQGDSAMYLCARSKGGSYNEQFFGPGTRLTVL.

V and J are TRBV4-2 and TRBJ1-4; D is unresolved. The CDR3 totals 14 residues. The V end lost 2 bases, the J end lost 5 bases, and 9 bases lay between the germline ends. Per germline, CDR1 LGHNA and CDR2 YNFKEQ. CDR3 loop: CASSQLGYNEKLFF. DNA of the CDR3: TGTGCCAGCAGCCAACTGGGGTACAATGAAAAACTGTTTTTT.

This clonotype has a handful of counts. This sequence joins TRBV28 and TRBJ2-7; TRBD1 matches at 7 bases. The CDR3 contains 15 residues. Unmatched junction bases numbered 6, after V lost 3 bases and J lost 1 base. The germline CDR1 and CDR2 sequences are MDHEN and SYDVKM. The chain's CDR3 is CASSFGGQNSYEQYF. DNA for the CDR3: TGTGCCAGCAGTTTTGGGGGACAGAATTCCTACGAGCAGTACTTC.

The rearrangement links TRBV10-3 to TRBJ2-2; D gene uncertain. Germline V gene sequence: CDR1 ENHRY, CDR2 SYGVKD. The ends were cut back, 8 bases at V and 5 bases at J, with 3 bases in the middle. The CDR3 is 10 amino acids. In DNA, the CDR3 is TGTGCCATCGGTACCGGGGAGCTGTTTTTT. It yields the protein CAIGTGELFF.

This clonotype was observed a handful of times. J is TRBJ2-5 and V is TRBV6-5; tentative D call: TRBD2 (5 bases). V lost 0 bases and J lost 9, with 14 bases in between. The CDR3 extends over 14 amino acids. Germline V CDR1 and CDR2: MNHEY, SVGAGI. CDR3 coding DNA: TGTGCCAGCAGTTACTCAGGAAGGAGGAAGGCCCAGTACTTC. Translating gives CASSYSGRRKAQYF.

This clonotype turned up a few times. The chain is built from TRBV12-3 or TRBV12-4 and TRBJ2-3; D might be TRBD1 (5 bases). Trimming removed 4 bases from V and 7 bases from J, with 15 bases in between. The CDR3 is 14 residues long. CDR3 bases: TGTGCCAGCAGTTCTGGGGCGAGACTCCATACGCAGTATTTT. This sequence encodes CASSSGARLHTQYF.

This sequence joins TRBV20-1 and TRBJ2-3, with D perhaps given as TRBD1 or TRBD2 (5 bases each). Germline lookup yields CDR1 DFQATT and CDR2 SNEGSKA (reference sequence). The CDR3 loop spans 18 amino acids. Between the trimmed V and J ends, which lost 0 bases and 0 bases, there was a span of 19 bases. CDR3 protein: CSARDISRGRPSTDTQYF. CDR3 sequence (DNA): TGCAGTGCTAGAGATATTTCACGGGGACGGCCTAGCACAGATACGCAGTATTTT.

V is TRBV12-3 or TRBV12-4 and J is TRBJ1-4; no firm D call. V lost 6 bases and J 4 bases, leaving 12 bases between the germline ends. The CDR3 has 14 amino acids. CDR3 region: CASRSTGNNEKLFF. DNA for the CDR3: TGTGCCAGCAGATCAACTGGAAATAATGAAAAACTGTTTTTT.

The chain has TRBV27 and TRBJ1-1, with TRBD1 as a possible D gene (6 bases). The CDR3 covers 15 residues. Germline CDR1 MNHEY, CDR2 SMNVEV (reference sequence). The V and J ends lost 2 bases and 6 bases respectively, with 16 bases between them. CDR3 amino acids: CASSLTGGAIAEAFF. For the CDR3, the DNA is TGTGCCAGCAGTTTAACCGGGGGGGCTATCGCTGAAGCTTTCTTT.

This clonotype was found a few times. The chain uses TRBV7-2 and TRBJ2-7; D possibly corresponds to TRBD2 (6 bases). The CDR3 spans 17 residues. V was clipped by 5 bases and J by 0 bases, with 20 bases between them. Germline-derived CDR1 and CDR2 are SGHTA and FQGNSA. The CDR3 sequence: CASSPTLTSVISYEQYF. Written as DNA, the CDR3 is TGTGCCAGCAGCCCCACACTGACTAGTGTGATCTCCTACGAGCAGTACTTC.